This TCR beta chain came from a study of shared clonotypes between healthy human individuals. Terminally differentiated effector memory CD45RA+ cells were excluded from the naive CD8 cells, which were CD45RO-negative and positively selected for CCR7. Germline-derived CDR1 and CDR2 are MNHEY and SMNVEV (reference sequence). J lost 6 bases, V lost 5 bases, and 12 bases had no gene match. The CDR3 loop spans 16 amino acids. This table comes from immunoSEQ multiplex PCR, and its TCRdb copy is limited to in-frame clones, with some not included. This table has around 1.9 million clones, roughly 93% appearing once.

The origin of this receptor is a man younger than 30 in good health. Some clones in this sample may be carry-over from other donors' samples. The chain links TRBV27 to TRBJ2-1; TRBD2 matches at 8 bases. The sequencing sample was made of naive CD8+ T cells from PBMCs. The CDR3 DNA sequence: TGTGCCAGCAGTACCAGACTAGCGCGAGTCTTCAATGAGCAGTTCTTC. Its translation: CASSTRLARVFNEQFF.